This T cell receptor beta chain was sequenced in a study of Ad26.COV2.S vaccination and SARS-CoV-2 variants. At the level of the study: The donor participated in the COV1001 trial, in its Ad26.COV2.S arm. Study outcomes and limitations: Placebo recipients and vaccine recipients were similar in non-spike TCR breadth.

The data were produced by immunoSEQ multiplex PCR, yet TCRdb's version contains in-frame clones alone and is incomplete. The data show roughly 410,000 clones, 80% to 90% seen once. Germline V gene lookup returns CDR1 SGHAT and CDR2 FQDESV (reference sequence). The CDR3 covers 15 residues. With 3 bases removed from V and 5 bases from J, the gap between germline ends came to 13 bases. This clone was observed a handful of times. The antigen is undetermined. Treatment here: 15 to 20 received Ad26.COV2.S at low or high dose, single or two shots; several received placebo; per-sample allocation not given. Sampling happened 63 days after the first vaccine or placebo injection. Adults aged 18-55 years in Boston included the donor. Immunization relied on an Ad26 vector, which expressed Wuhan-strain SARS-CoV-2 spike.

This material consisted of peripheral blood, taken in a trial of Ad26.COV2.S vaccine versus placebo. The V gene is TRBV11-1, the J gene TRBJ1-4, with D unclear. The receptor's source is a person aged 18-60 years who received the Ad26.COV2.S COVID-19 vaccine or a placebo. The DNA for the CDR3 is TGTGCCAGCAGCTTGGGGTCAGCCTTAAATGAAAAACTGTTTTTT. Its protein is CASSLGSALNEKLFF.